This TCR beta chain was identified during a study of blood T cell repertoires in COVID-19. The V gene end was trimmed by 5 bases and the J gene end by 5 bases; junction bases not matched to a gene: 12. The CDR3 sequence is 16 residues long. Per the germline V gene, CDR1 is SGHTA and CDR2 is FQGNSA. Method: immunoSEQ multiplex PCR; TCRdb's copy keeps in-frame clones and lacks some. The sample records about 170,000 clones, almost 85% being singletons. The sequence came from an elderly woman with COVID-19, enrolled during active disease. The source material was peripheral blood. The chain combines TRBV7-2 with TRBJ2-7; 10 bases agree with TRBD2. The CDR3 loop is CASSVSSGGPVHEQYF. CDR3 sequence (DNA): TGTGCCAGCAGCGTCAGTAGCGGGGGGCCCGTCCACGAGCAGTACTTC.